These T cell receptor beta chains were read from a single sample in a study of blood T cell repertoires in COVID-19. Sequencing was performed with immunoSEQ multiplex PCR; in TCRdb, only in-frame clones are kept and a portion is missing. The sample has about 250,000 clones, nearly 90% seen once. Sequenced material: peripheral blood. All receptors come from a man aged 18-30 years with active or convalescent COVID-19. CDR3s include the opening cysteine and the closing phenylalanine or tryptophan. The D gene is left open where the match is weak. Clone size is not always given. Where it is, it says once, few, many or a class for expanded clones.

clone size: .
V gene: TRBV14
D gene: .
J gene: TRBJ1-1
CDR3 protein: CASSRRTGGIVTEAFF
CDR3 DNA: TGTGCCAGCAGCCGTCGTACAGGTGGCATTGTCACTGAAGCTTTCTTT

clone size: .
V gene: TRBV7-8
D gene: .
J gene: TRBJ1-2
CDR3 protein: CASSSNTAGYGYTF
CDR3 DNA: TGTGCCAGCAGCTCTAATACGGCAGGCTATGGCTACACCTTC

clone size: .
V gene: TRBV6-2/TRBV6-3
D gene: .
J gene: TRBJ2-1
CDR3 protein: CASSYDSPEQFF
CDR3 DNA: TGTGCCAGCAGTTACGATAGCCCTGAGCAGTTCTTC

clone size: .
V gene: TRBV18
D gene: .
J gene: TRBJ2-3
CDR3 protein: CASSPRTIDTQYF
CDR3 DNA: TGTGCCAGCTCACCAAGGACTATAGATACGCAGTATTTT

clone size: .
V gene: TRBV11-2
D gene: .
J gene: TRBJ1-1
CDR3 protein: CASSPRLYSTEAFF
CDR3 DNA: TGTGCCAGCAGCCCGAGACTTTATTCCACTGAAGCTTTCTTT

clone size: .
V gene: TRBV9
D gene: TRBD1
J gene: TRBJ1-3
CDR3 protein: CASSPGTAGNTIYF
CDR3 DNA: TGTGCCAGCAGCCCAGGGACAGCTGGAAACACCATATATTTT

clone size: .
V gene: TRBV28
D gene: .
J gene: TRBJ1-2
CDR3 protein: CASSLVGGYGGGHYGYTF
CDR3 DNA: TGTGCCAGCAGTTTAGTAGGAGGGTACGGGGGGGGCCACTATGGCTACACCTTC

clone size: .
V gene: TRBV5-6
D gene: TRBD1
J gene: TRBJ2-1
CDR3 protein: CASSLDGPMDRGLKNEQFF
CDR3 DNA: TGTGCCAGCAGCTTGGATGGACCAATGGACAGGGGCTTAAAAAATGAGCAGTTCTTC

clone size: .
V gene: TRBV2
D gene: .
J gene: TRBJ2-3
CDR3 protein: CASSADRGTDTQYF
CDR3 DNA: TGTGCCAGCAGCGCCGACAGAGGCACAGATACGCAGTATTTT

clone size: .
V gene: TRBV10-3
D gene: .
J gene: TRBJ1-4
CDR3 protein: CATTTVGREKLFF
CDR3 DNA: TGTGCCACCACGACAGTGGGGCGTGAAAAACTGTTTTTT

clone size: once
V gene: TRBV29-1
D gene: .
J gene: TRBJ2-7
CDR3 protein: CSALRGGSSYEQYF
CDR3 DNA: TGCAGCGCCCTCAGGGGAGGGAGCTCCTACGAGCAGTACTTC

clone size: .
V gene: TRBV12-1
D gene: .
J gene: TRBJ2-3
CDR3 protein: CASSGGISGVSTDTQYF
CDR3 DNA: TGTGCCAGCAGCGGAGGAATTTCAGGGGTGAGTACAGATACGCAGTATTTT

clone size: .
V gene: TRBV6-5
D gene: TRBD2
J gene: TRBJ2-1
CDR3 protein: CASRTLAGGSREQFF
CDR3 DNA: TGTGCCAGCAGAACTTTAGCGGGGGGCTCTCGCGAGCAGTTCTTC

clone size: .
V gene: TRBV10-3
D gene: .
J gene: TRBJ1-1
CDR3 protein: CAISESRLNTEAFF
CDR3 DNA: TGTGCCATCAGTGAGTCGAGGCTGAACACTGAAGCTTTCTTT

clone size: .
V gene: TRBV25-1
D gene: .
J gene: TRBJ2-2
CDR3 protein: CASTDSQRGTGELFF
CDR3 DNA: TGTGCCAGCACGGACTCACAACGAGGGACCGGGGAGCTGTTTTTT

clone size: .
V gene: TRBV18
D gene: TRBD1
J gene: TRBJ1-5
CDR3 protein: CASSPTGQNQPQHF
CDR3 DNA: TGTGCCAGCTCACCGACAGGGCAGAACCAGCCCCAGCATTTT

clone size: .
V gene: TRBV9
D gene: .
J gene: TRBJ2-6
CDR3 protein: CASSPTLERGGGTGANVLTF
CDR3 DNA: TGTGCCAGCAGCCCCACCTTGGAGAGGGGAGGGGGAACGGGGGCCAACGTCCTGACTTTC

clone size: .
V gene: TRBV30
D gene: .
J gene: TRBJ2-3
CDR3 protein: CAWSVRTGRADTQYF
CDR3 DNA: TGTGCCTGGAGTGTACGGACAGGGAGGGCAGATACGCAGTATTTT

clone size: few
V gene: TRBV6-5
D gene: TRBD2
J gene: TRBJ2-5
CDR3 protein: CASSYSLAGGETQYF
CDR3 DNA: TGTGCCAGCAGTTACTCGCTAGCGGGGGGGGAGACCCAGTACTTC

clone size: .
V gene: TRBV7-2
D gene: TRBD2
J gene: TRBJ2-7
CDR3 protein: CASSSSLTGTSGRYEQYF
CDR3 DNA: TGTGCCAGCAGCTCTTCATTAACCGGGACTAGCGGGAGATACGAGCAGTACTTC

clone size: .
V gene: TRBV5-6
D gene: TRBD2
J gene: TRBJ2-7
CDR3 protein: CASSFFYREEVYF
CDR3 DNA: TGTGCCAGCAGCTTTTTTTACCGGGAGGAAGTATACTTC

clone size: .
V gene: TRBV5-4
D gene: .
J gene: TRBJ1-2
CDR3 protein: CASSLARDYGYTF
CDR3 DNA: TGTGCCAGCAGCTTGGCCAGGGACTATGGCTACACCTTC

clone size: .
V gene: TRBV18
D gene: TRBD1
J gene: TRBJ1-6
CDR3 protein: CASSQQGAIYNSPLHF
CDR3 DNA: TGTGCCAGCTCGCAACAGGGGGCTATTTATAATTCACCCCTCCACTTT

clone size: .
V gene: TRBV18
D gene: TRBD1
J gene: TRBJ1-2
CDR3 protein: CASSPPSAGGNYGYTF
CDR3 DNA: TGTGCCAGCTCACCACCGAGCGCAGGGGGGAACTATGGCTACACCTTC

clone size: .
V gene: TRBV11-2
D gene: .
J gene: TRBJ1-4
CDR3 protein: CASSLDRGGINEKLFF
CDR3 DNA: TGTGCCAGCAGCTTAGATCGGGGGGGTATTAATGAAAAACTGTTTTTT

clone size: .
V gene: TRBV5-1
D gene: TRBD2
J gene: TRBJ2-3
CDR3 protein: CASSLLAGVADTQYF
CDR3 DNA: TGCGCCAGCAGCCTACTAGCGGGGGTTGCAGATACGCAGTATTTT

clone size: .
V gene: TRBV13
D gene: .
J gene: TRBJ2-1
CDR3 protein: CASRAGPIFEQFF
CDR3 DNA: TGTGCCAGCAGGGCGGGACCCATATTCGAGCAGTTCTTC

clone size: .
V gene: TRBV7-3
D gene: TRBD2
J gene: TRBJ2-1
CDR3 protein: CASSLYSGGGNEQFF
CDR3 DNA: TGTGCCAGCAGCTTATATTCGGGAGGCGGCAATGAGCAGTTCTTC

clone size: once
V gene: TRBV7-9
D gene: .
J gene: TRBJ1-3
CDR3 protein: CASSLMAGAGNTIYF
CDR3 DNA: TGTGCCAGCAGCTTAATGGCAGGGGCAGGAAACACCATATATTTT

clone size: .
V gene: TRBV5-4
D gene: TRBD2
J gene: TRBJ2-3
CDR3 protein: CASRSELAATDTQYF
CDR3 DNA: TGTGCCAGCAGGTCGGAACTAGCGGCCACAGATACGCAGTATTTT

clone size: .
V gene: TRBV4-3
D gene: .
J gene: TRBJ1-2
CDR3 protein: CASSQDLRWSNYGYTF
CDR3 DNA: TGCGCCAGCAGCCAAGATTTACGGTGGTCTAACTATGGCTACACCTTC

clone size: .
V gene: TRBV27
D gene: TRBD2
J gene: TRBJ2-1
CDR3 protein: CASSLNPRLAGGPQFF
CDR3 DNA: TGTGCCAGCAGTTTAAACCCACGACTAGCGGGAGGCCCGCAGTTCTTC

clone size: .
V gene: TRBV11-2
D gene: TRBD2
J gene: TRBJ2-5
CDR3 protein: CASSLDLSGGYEETQYF
CDR3 DNA: TGTGCCAGCAGCTTAGATCTCAGCGGGGGATATGAAGAGACCCAGTACTTC

clone size: .
V gene: TRBV9
D gene: .
J gene: TRBJ1-3
CDR3 protein: CASSVGWGRLVSNTIYF
CDR3 DNA: TGTGCCAGCAGCGTAGGGTGGGGCAGGCTGGTGTCCAACACCATATATTTT

clone size: .
V gene: TRBV30
D gene: TRBD1
J gene: TRBJ1-1
CDR3 protein: CAWRPLPGQRGNTEAFF
CDR3 DNA: TGTGCCTGGAGACCTTTACCGGGACAGAGGGGGAACACTGAAGCTTTCTTT

clone size: once
V gene: TRBV15
D gene: .
J gene: TRBJ2-3
CDR3 protein: CATSRDLSDTQYF
CDR3 DNA: TGTGCCACCAGCAGAGATCTATCCGATACGCAGTATTTT

clone size: once
V gene: TRBV20-1
D gene: TRBD1
J gene: TRBJ2-7
CDR3 protein: CSAWDREEQYF
CDR3 DNA: TGCAGTGCGTGGGACAGGGAGGAGCAGTACTTC

clone size: .
V gene: TRBV13
D gene: TRBD1
J gene: TRBJ2-3
CDR3 protein: CASLQGGTDTQYF
CDR3 DNA: TGTGCCAGCCTACAGGGGGGCACAGATACGCAGTATTTT

clone size: .
V gene: TRBV9
D gene: .
J gene: TRBJ2-1
CDR3 protein: CASSTGTQGSYNEQFF
CDR3 DNA: TGTGCCAGCAGCACCGGGACACAAGGCTCCTACAATGAGCAGTTCTTC

clone size: .
V gene: TRBV28
D gene: TRBD1
J gene: TRBJ1-2
CDR3 protein: CASSVGQFIIYGYTF
CDR3 DNA: TGTGCCAGCAGTGTGGGACAGTTTATAATTTATGGCTACACCTTC

clone size: .
V gene: TRBV28
D gene: .
J gene: TRBJ1-3
CDR3 protein: CASSPEQGSSGNTIYF
CDR3 DNA: TGTGCCAGCAGTCCCGAACAGGGAAGCTCTGGAAACACCATATATTTT

clone size: .
V gene: TRBV24-1
D gene: .
J gene: TRBJ2-2
CDR3 protein: CATSDPGTPNTGELFF
CDR3 DNA: TGTGCCACCAGTGACCCCGGGACACCGAACACCGGGGAGCTGTTTTTT

clone size: .
V gene: TRBV2
D gene: TRBD1
J gene: TRBJ1-6
CDR3 protein: CASSERRQGNSPLHF
CDR3 DNA: TGTGCCAGCAGTGAACGTCGACAGGGAAATTCACCCCTCCACTTT

clone size: .
V gene: TRBV7-9
D gene: .
J gene: TRBJ1-2
CDR3 protein: CASSPPGLSNYGYTF
CDR3 DNA: TGTGCCAGCAGCCCCCCCGGGTTGTCCAACTATGGCTACACCTTC

clone size: .
V gene: TRBV28
D gene: .
J gene: TRBJ1-1
CDR3 protein: CASSLIPEGRSRTEAFF
CDR3 DNA: TGTGCCAGCAGTTTAATTCCGGAGGGCCGGAGCCGGACTGAAGCTTTCTTT

clone size: .
V gene: TRBV24-1
D gene: .
J gene: TRBJ2-7
CDR3 protein: CATSDLSSASFSYEQYF
CDR3 DNA: TGTGCCACCAGTGATTTGTCTAGCGCTTCCTTCTCCTACGAGCAGTACTTC

clone size: .
V gene: TRBV27
D gene: .
J gene: TRBJ1-1
CDR3 protein: CASSLLRTVGPEAFF
CDR3 DNA: TGTGCCAGCAGTTTATTACGGACAGTCGGGCCTGAAGCTTTCTTT

clone size: .
V gene: TRBV7-9
D gene: .
J gene: TRBJ1-2
CDR3 protein: CASSLDSGYGYTF
CDR3 DNA: TGTGCCAGCAGCTTAGACTCGGGCTATGGCTACACCTTC

clone size: .
V gene: TRBV27
D gene: TRBD1
J gene: TRBJ2-7
CDR3 protein: CASSSLGQTLFRQYF
CDR3 DNA: TGTGCCAGCAGTTCATTGGGACAGACGCTATTTCGGCAGTACTTC

clone size: .
V gene: TRBV7-9
D gene: .
J gene: TRBJ2-7
CDR3 protein: CASSSHEYGLYEQYF
CDR3 DNA: TGTGCCAGCAGCTCGCACGAATATGGGCTCTACGAGCAGTACTTC

clone size: .
V gene: TRBV18
D gene: .
J gene: TRBJ1-1
CDR3 protein: CASSPPTGKRGTEAFF
CDR3 DNA: TGTGCCAGCTCACCACCGACGGGAAAGCGGGGCACTGAAGCTTTCTTT

clone size: .
V gene: TRBV9
D gene: .
J gene: TRBJ2-2
CDR3 protein: CASSQTGNTGELFF
CDR3 DNA: TGTGCCAGCAGCCAGACAGGGAACACCGGGGAGCTGTTTTTT

clone size: .
V gene: TRBV5-4
D gene: TRBD2
J gene: TRBJ2-5
CDR3 protein: CASSSGGRRGAGETQYF
CDR3 DNA: TGTGCCAGCAGCTCCGGAGGAAGGCGGGGGGCTGGAGAGACCCAGTACTTC